The 15 T cell receptor beta chains reported below all come from one sample, sequenced in a study of response to subunit inactivated influenza vaccine. TCRdb reanalysed the RT-PCR reads using MiXCR and keeps one entry per CDR3 protein. The data contain hundreds of thousands of distinct CDR3 sequences, 7.5% to 8.5% of them singletons. This specimen consisted of PBMCs from blood, obtained approximately 25 months after vaccination. These receptors originate from a man aged 50 to 75 who received an inactivated influenza vaccine.

This clonotype was counted many times. V gene TRBV19 combines with J gene TRBJ2-1; D gene ambiguous. The CDR3 is made up of 12 amino acids. Germline CDR1 LNHDA, CDR2 SQIVND (reference sequence). V was trimmed by 6 bases and J by 4 bases, leaving 7 bases between them. The CDR3 reads CASSPSYNEQFF. DNA for the CDR3: TGTGCCAGTAGCCCTTCATACAATGAGCAGTTCTTC.

This clonotype showed up just a few times. This rearrangement joins TRBV20-1 to TRBJ2-3; D not resolved. CDR1 is DFQATT and CDR2 is SNEGSKA in the germline V gene (reference sequence). V shed 5 bases and J shed 10 bases, with 19 bases lying between them. The CDR3 is 13 amino acids. CDR3 region: CSAEGGPGFPQYF. CDR3 nucleotide sequence: TGCAGTGCTGAAGGTGGGCCCGGGTTCCCGCAGTATTTT.

The chain couples TRBV18 to TRBJ1-1; no definite D call. The CDR3 has 17 amino acids. Looked up from germline, CDR1 is KGHSH and CDR2 is LQKENI. Trimming removed 2 bases from V and 0 bases from J, with 16 bases in between. CDR3 nucleotides: TGTGCCAGCTCACCATCTCGAGGGAACACTATGAACACTGAAGCTTTCTTT. This gives the protein CASSPSRGNTMNTEAFF.

This clonotype showed up many times. The DNA for the CDR3 is TGCGCCAGCAGCCAAGTACCTCCCGGGACTAGCTCCTACAATGAGCAGTTCTTC. Its protein is CASSQVPPGTSSYNEQFF. The genes are TRBV4-1 and TRBJ2-1; 8 bases are shared with TRBD2. V was clipped by 1 base and J by 0 bases; unmatched bases: 8. This CDR3 spans 18 amino acids. Germline loops: CDR1 MGHRA, CDR2 YSYEKL.

This CDR3 reads CASSIDGLRFGQFF. As DNA, the CDR3 is TGTGCCAGTAGTATAGATGGGCTCAGGTTTGGGCAGTTCTTC. This sequence joins TRBV19 and TRBJ2-1; D remains ambiguous. The V and J ends lost 0 bases and 12 bases respectively, with 15 bases between them. The CDR3 consists of 14 residues. Germline V gives CDR1 LNHDA, CDR2 SQIVND (reference sequence).

At least ten counts were recorded for this clonotype. V gene TRBV12-3 or TRBV12-4 combines with J gene TRBJ1-5, with a weak D call TRBD1 (6 bases). The CDR3 has 15 residues. The ends were cut back, 5 bases at V and 2 bases at J, with 13 bases in the middle. The CDR3 region is CASSGGGLGNQPQHF. CDR3 sequence (DNA): TGTGCCAGCAGTGGTGGGGGCTTGGGCAATCAGCCCCAGCATTTT.

This clonotype was seen more than once but under ten times. The J gene is TRBJ2-7, the V gene TRBV7-9; 9 bases match TRBD1. The CDR3 totals 16 residues. Losses at the gene ends were 5 bases for V and 2 bases for J; bases not matched to a gene: 10. Germline CDR1 reads SEHNR; CDR2 reads FQNEAQ (reference sequence). DNA for the CDR3: TGTGCCAGCAGCCGTACCGGGACAGGGTACACCTACGAGCAGTACTTC. Amino acid sequence: CASSRTGTGYTYEQYF. The full variable domain, completed using reference TRBV7-9 and TRBJ2-7, is DTGVSQNPRHKITKRGQNVTFRCDPISEHNRLYWYRQTLGQGPEFLTYFQNEAQLEKSRLLSDRFSAERPKGSFSTLEIQRTEQGDSAMYLCASSRTGTGYTYEQYFGPGTRLTVT.

Concerning this clonotype itself: A much larger clone lies a single base off, so this may be a read error. Given the absence of the conserved phenylalanine or tryptophan at the CDR3 end, a read error is likely. This sequence joins TRBV7-6 and TRBJ2-1; possible D gene TRBD2, 6 bases. The CDR3 extends over 16 amino acids. The germline CDR1 and CDR2 sequences are SGHVS and FNYEAQ. Deletions cut 5 bases from V and 6 bases from J, with 20 bases between. CDR3 coding DNA: TGTGCCAGCAGCCCAGCGCGGGGCTCCGGGGGCAATGAGCAGTTCTTA. Encoded protein: CASSPARGSGGNEQFL.

V and J are TRBV4-3 and TRBJ2-7; D is possibly TRBD2 (7 bases). Per germline, CDR1 LGHNA and CDR2 YSLEER. This CDR3 region has 14 residues. Trimming left V 4 bases short and J 2 bases short, with 12 bases between. The CDR3 nucleotides read TGCGCCAGCAGCCCCGGGGGGCGACCCTACGAGCAGTACTTC. Protein sequence: CASSPGGRPYEQYF.

The sample holds many counts of this clonotype. This chain joins TRBV27 and TRBJ2-3, with D possibly matching TRBD2 (5 bases). Germline CDR1 is MNHEY and CDR2 is SMNVEV (reference sequence). The length of the CDR3 is 14 residues. V was clipped by 2 bases and J by 5 bases, with 11 bases between them. This CDR3 reads CASSLTGFRDTQYF. The CDR3 DNA reads TGTGCCAGCAGTTTAACGGGATTTAGAGATACGCAGTATTTT.

The V and J genes are TRBV3-1 and TRBJ2-1, with TRBD1 matching 7 bases. The length of the CDR3 is 13 residues. V shed 5 bases and J 9 bases; nucleotides not matched to a gene: 7. Germline V CDR1 and CDR2: LGHDT, YNNKEL (reference sequence). This chain's CDR3 is CASSGRGLGEQFF. Here the CDR3 DNA reads TGTGCCAGCAGCGGTAGGGGGCTTGGTGAGCAGTTCTTC.

This clonotype appeared many times. CDR3 nucleotides: TGTGCCAGCAGCCAAGGGTTGGATGAGGGGTCCTATGGCTACACCTTC. Its translation is CASSQGLDEGSYGYTF. J is TRBJ1-2 and V is TRBV4-2, with D maybe TRBD1 (5 bases). The CDR3 loop spans 16 amino acids. V lost 1 base, J lost 4 bases, and 16 bases lay in between. The germline V gene has CDR1 LGHNA and CDR2 YNFKEQ.

V is TRBV4-1 and J is TRBJ1-1, with TRBD1 identical over 7 bases. CDR3 size: 14 residues. CDR1 is MGHRA and CDR2 is YSYEKL in the germline V gene. V trimming: 4 bases; J trimming: 4 bases; junction bases outside the gene matches: 6. CDR3 region: CASSRLQGTTEAFF. CDR3 DNA sequence: TGCGCCAGCAGCCGCCTACAGGGGACCACTGAAGCTTTCTTT.

This chain connects TRBV7-2 to TRBJ2-2; D call uncertain. The CDR3 has 15 residues. Germline lookup yields CDR1 SGHTA and CDR2 FQGNSA. Trimming left V 4 bases short and J 4 bases short, with 13 bases between. CDR3 in DNA: TGTGCCAGCAGCTCATCTGGGAACCCCACCGGGGAGCTGTTTTTT. It encodes CASSSSGNPTGELFF.

A few counts support this clonotype. V gene TRBV4-2 combines with J gene TRBJ1-2; the match to TRBD1 covers 11 bases. The V gene's germline CDR1 is LGHNA and CDR2 YNFKEQ. J gave up 8 bases and V 1 base, and 12 bases lay outside the gene matches. This CDR3 is 17 amino acids long. In DNA form, the CDR3 reads TGTGCCAGCAGCCAAGCTAGTGCGGGACAGGGGGTTGTAGGCTACACCTTC. Protein sequence: CASSQASAGQGVVGYTF.